These 18 T cell receptor beta chains were sequenced from one sample in a study of blood T cell repertoires in COVID-19. The data were produced by immunoSEQ multiplex PCR, yet TCRdb's version contains in-frame clones alone and is incomplete. The table lists around 300,000 clones, more than 70% of them singletons. The sample consisted of peripheral blood. The receptor source for this set is a man aged 30 to 45 with active or convalescent COVID-19.

This sequence joins TRBV6-5 and TRBJ1-2, with a possible D match to TRBD1 (6 bases). The V end was cut by 2 bases, the J end by 5 bases, with 15 bases between. Germline V gene lookup returns CDR1 MNHEY and CDR2 SVGAGI. The CDR3 has 15 residues. CDR3: CASSYGPGAGYGYTF. CDR3 in DNA: TGTGCCAGCAGTTACGGGCCAGGGGCAGGGTATGGCTACACCTTC.

CDR3 nucleotide sequence: TGTGCCTGGAGTCCCCCCGGGACAGCGGGTCAGCCCCAGCATTTT. Translating gives CAWSPPGTAGQPQHF. The rearrangement uses TRBV30 and TRBJ1-5, with 7 bases matching TRBD1. This CDR3 comprises 15 residues. After removal of 2 bases from V and 6 bases from J, the junction contained 10 bases not matched to a gene. The germline CDR1 and CDR2 sequences are GTSNPN and SVGIG (reference sequence).

This clone was recorded once. The rearrangement uses TRBV5-1 and TRBJ1-1; D uncertain. This CDR3 has 15 residues. The ends were cut back, 5 bases at V and 5 bases at J, with 19 bases in the middle. Germline loops: CDR1 SGHRS, CDR2 YFSETQ. The CDR3 region has the DNA TGCGCCAGCAGTTGGGAGGGCATAAGTGGGACTGAAGCTTTCTTT. As protein: CASSWEGISGTEAFF.

The rearrangement joins TRBV6-2 or TRBV6-3 to TRBJ2-2; TRBD1 is a possible D gene (5 bases). CDR3 length equals 17 residues. Germline CDR1 MNHEY, CDR2 SVGEGT. Trimming took 0 bases from V and 4 from J, leaving 15 bases between them. In DNA form, the CDR3 reads TGTGCCAGCAGTTACTCGACCGGTTGGACAACCACCGGGGAGCTGTTTTTT. Translating gives CASSYSTGWTTTGELFF.

V and J are TRBV11-2 and TRBJ1-1; 7 positions match TRBD1. V lost 6 bases to trimming and J lost 5 bases; unmatched junction nucleotides: 6. Germline V gene lookup returns CDR1 SGHAT and CDR2 FQNNGV. The CDR3 extends over 13 amino acids. The chain's CDR3 is CASSRGQTTEAFF. In DNA form, the CDR3 reads TGTGCCAGCAGTCGGGGACAGACGACTGAAGCTTTCTTT.

The chain combines TRBV12-3 or TRBV12-4 with TRBJ2-7; 11 bases align to TRBD2. This CDR3 region has 13 residues. The V segment lost 6 bases and the J segment 6 bases; nucleotides outside the gene matches: 4. The CDR3 sequence: CASRGSGRGEQYF. DNA for the CDR3: TGTGCCAGCAGGGGTAGCGGGAGGGGCGAGCAGTACTTC.

The rearrangement uses TRBV4-3 and TRBJ1-4; 8 bases are shared with TRBD1. The length of the CDR3 is 17 residues. Germline V gives CDR1 LGHNA, CDR2 YSLEER. Losses at the gene ends were 0 bases for V and 5 bases for J; bases not matched to a gene: 8. The CDR3 nucleotides are TGCGCCAGCAGCCAAGAATGGCGGCAGGGGGCGAATGAAAAACTGTTTTTT. As protein: CASSQEWRQGANEKLFF.

V usage is TRBV18 and J usage is TRBJ1-5, with TRBD1 matching over 8 bases. V shed 4 bases, J shed 7 bases, and the junction held 6 bases outside the gene matches. There are 14 residues in the CDR3. CDR1 KGHSH and CDR2 LQKENI come from the germline V gene. The DNA of the CDR3 is TGTGCCAGCTCACTTTCAGGGGGCTCGCAGCCCCAGCATTTT. Amino acid sequence: CASSLSGGSQPQHF.

This clone appeared a single time. The chain combines TRBV5-1 with TRBJ2-2, with TRBD1 matching over 7 bases. The CDR3 length is 14 residues. Looked up from germline, CDR1 is SGHRS and CDR2 is YFSETQ. V trimming: 8 bases; J trimming: 7 bases; junction bases outside the gene matches: 11. CDR3 nucleotide sequence: TGCGCCAGTGTAGAGAGACAGGGCGGCGGGGAGCTGTTTTTT. It encodes CASVERQGGGELFF.

The rearrangement joins TRBV10-3 to TRBJ1-5; TRBD1 agrees at 7 bases. Germline CDR1 and CDR2: ENHRY and SYGVKD. The V gene end was trimmed by 2 bases and the J gene end by 4 bases; junction bases not matched to a gene: 2. The CDR3 spans 14 residues. The CDR3 sequence: CAISERQGNQPQHF. In DNA form, the CDR3 reads TGTGCCATCAGTGAGAGACAGGGTAATCAGCCCCAGCATTTT.

The CDR3 here is CASSLKGAPLHF. The CDR3, as DNA: TGTGCCAGCAGTTTAAAAGGGGCACCCCTCCACTTT. The chain joins TRBV28 to TRBJ1-6; perhaps TRBD1 as D (5 bases). The V and J ends lost 2 bases and 11 bases respectively, with 7 bases between them. Germline assignment: CDR1 MDHEN and CDR2 SYDVKM. The CDR3 loop spans 12 amino acids. The full variable domain, rest sourced from reference TRBV28 and TRBJ1-6, is DVKVTQSSRYLVKRTGEKVFLECVQDMDHENMFWYRQDPGLGLRLIYFSYDVKMKEKGDIPEGYSVSREKKERFSLILESASTNQTSMYLCASSLKGAPLHFGNGTRLTVT.

The genes are TRBV5-1 and TRBJ1-4; D gene ambiguous. The CDR3 consists of 13 residues. Trimming took 0 bases from V and 5 from J, leaving 5 bases between them. Germline V gene data show CDR1 as SGHRS and CDR2 as YFSETQ. The CDR3 DNA is TGCGCCAGCAGCTTGGAACAGAATGAAAAACTGTTTTTT. Its translation is CASSLEQNEKLFF.

The rearrangement links TRBV19 to TRBJ1-3, with unresolved D. The germline V and J ends were trimmed by 3 bases and 1 base, with 7 bases remaining between them. The CDR3 sequence is 14 residues long. Looked up from germline, CDR1 is LNHDA and CDR2 is SQIVND (reference sequence). This chain's CDR3 is CASSMRESGNTIYF. CDR3 nucleotides: TGTGCCAGTAGTATGCGGGAATCTGGAAACACCATATATTTT.

The chain is built from TRBV21-1 and TRBJ1-5; the table names TRBD1, a call not compared with the DNA. TRBV21-1 is a listed pseudogene. CDR3 length: 18 residues. In DNA form, the CDR3 reads TGTGCCAGCAGCAAACTTCCTCAGAGGACAGGTCGGGGTCAGCCCCAGCATTTT. It yields the protein CASSKLPQRTGRGQPQHF.

For the CDR3, the DNA is TGTGCCAGCAGCCTCATCGGGGTTACAGATACGCAGTATTTT. It yields the protein CASSLIGVTDTQYF. The chain carries TRBV7-2 and TRBJ2-3, with D possibly TRBD2 on 5 matching bases. Trimming cost V 5 bases and J 3 bases, with 12 bases left between them. The germline V gene has CDR1 SGHTA and CDR2 FQGNSA. This CDR3 spans 14 amino acids.

This chain joins TRBV4-1 and TRBJ2-7; D is perhaps TRBD1 (6 bases). The germline V gene has CDR1 MGHRA and CDR2 YSYEKL. V was trimmed by 3 bases and J by 3 bases, leaving 15 bases between them. There are 15 residues in the CDR3. CDR3 in DNA: TGCGCCAGCAGCCAGATCGGACAGAAAGACTACGAGCAGTACTTC. The encoded protein is CASSQIGQKDYEQYF.

The chain links TRBV9 to TRBJ2-5; possible D gene TRBD1, 6 bases. The CDR3 is made up of 14 amino acids. CDR1 and CDR2 from the germline V gene are SGDLS and YYNGEE. The V gene lost 5 bases and the J gene lost 9 bases, with 20 bases spanning the gap. In nucleotides, the CDR3 is TGTGCCAGCAGTGGGGTGGAGGACCAGGGGTCCCAGTACTTC. It codes for CASSGVEDQGSQYF. Looking up the rest from reference TRBV9 and TRBJ2-5 gives the full variable domain: DSGVTQTPKHLITATGQRVTLRCSPRSGDLSVYWYQQSLDQGLQFLIQYYNGEERAKGNILERFSAQQFPDLHSELNLSSLELGDSALYFCASSGVEDQGSQYFGPGTRLLVL.

The table lists this clone with a count of one. CDR3 DNA: TGTGCCAGCAGTCCCGTTGGGACAGCCTACGAGCAGTACTTC. This sequence encodes CASSPVGTAYEQYF. The genes are TRBV27 and TRBJ2-7, with 7 nucleotides matching TRBD1. V trimming: 5 bases; J trimming: 2 bases; junction bases outside the gene matches: 6. The CDR3 is 14 amino acids. CDR1 MNHEY and CDR2 SMNVEV come from the germline V gene (reference sequence).